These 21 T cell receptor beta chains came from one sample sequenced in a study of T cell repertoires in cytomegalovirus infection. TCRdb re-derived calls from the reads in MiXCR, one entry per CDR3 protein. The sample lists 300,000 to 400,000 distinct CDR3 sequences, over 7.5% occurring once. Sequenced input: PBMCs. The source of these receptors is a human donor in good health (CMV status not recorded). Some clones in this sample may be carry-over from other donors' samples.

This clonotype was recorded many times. The CDR3 here is CASRPTGYTGELFF. CDR3 DNA: TGTGCCAGCCGTCCCACGGGATACACCGGGGAGCTGTTTTTT. V and J are TRBV7-9 and TRBJ2-2; TRBD2 might be the D (5 bases). The V and J ends lost 8 bases and 3 bases respectively, with 13 bases between them. This CDR3 is built from 14 residues. Germline CDR1 and CDR2: SEHNR and FQNEAQ (reference sequence).

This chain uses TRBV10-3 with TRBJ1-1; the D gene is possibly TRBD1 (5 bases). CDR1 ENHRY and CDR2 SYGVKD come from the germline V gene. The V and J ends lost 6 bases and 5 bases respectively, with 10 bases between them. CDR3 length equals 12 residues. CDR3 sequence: CAISGGTTEAFF. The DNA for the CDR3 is TGTGCCATCAGCGGGGGGACGACTGAAGCTTTCTTT.

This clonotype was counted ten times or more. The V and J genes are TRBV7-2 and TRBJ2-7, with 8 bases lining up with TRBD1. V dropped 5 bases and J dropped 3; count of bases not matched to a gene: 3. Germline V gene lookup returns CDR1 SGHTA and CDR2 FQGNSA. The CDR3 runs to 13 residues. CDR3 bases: TGTGCCAGCAGCCTGACAGGGGTCTACGAGCAGTACTTC. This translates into CASSLTGVYEQYF.

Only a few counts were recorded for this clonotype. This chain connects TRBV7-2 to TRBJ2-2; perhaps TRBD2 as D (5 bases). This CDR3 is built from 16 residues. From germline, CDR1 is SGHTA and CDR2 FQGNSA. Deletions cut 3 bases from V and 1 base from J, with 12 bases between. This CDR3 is CASSLGVAMNTGELFF. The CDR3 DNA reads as TGTGCCAGCAGCTTGGGTGTAGCGATGAACACCGGGGAGCTGTTTTTT. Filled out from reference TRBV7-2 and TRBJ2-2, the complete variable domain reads GAGVSQSPSNKVTEKGKDVELRCDPISGHTALYWYRQSLGQGLEFLIYFQGNSAPDKSGLPSDRFSAERTGGSVSTLTIQRTQQEDSAVYLCASSLGVAMNTGELFFGEGSRLTVL.

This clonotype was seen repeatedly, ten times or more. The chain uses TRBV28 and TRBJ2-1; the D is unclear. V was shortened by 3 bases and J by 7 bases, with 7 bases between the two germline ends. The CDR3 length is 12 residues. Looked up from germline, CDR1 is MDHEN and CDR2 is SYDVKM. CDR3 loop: CASSFSVNEQFF. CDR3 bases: TGTGCCAGCAGTTTTTCAGTAAATGAGCAGTTCTTC.

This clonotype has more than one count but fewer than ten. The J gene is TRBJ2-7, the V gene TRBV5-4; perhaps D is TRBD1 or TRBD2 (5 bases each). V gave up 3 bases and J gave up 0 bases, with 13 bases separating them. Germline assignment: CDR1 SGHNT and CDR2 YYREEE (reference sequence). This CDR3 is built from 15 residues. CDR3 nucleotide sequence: TGTGCCAGCAGCTCGGGACGGACGAGCTCCTACGAGCAGTACTTC. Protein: CASSSGRTSSYEQYF.

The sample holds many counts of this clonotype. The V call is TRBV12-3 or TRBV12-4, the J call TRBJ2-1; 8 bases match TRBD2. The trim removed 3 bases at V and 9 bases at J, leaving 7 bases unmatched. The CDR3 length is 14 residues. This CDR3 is CASSFSRGAGEQFF. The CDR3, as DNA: TGTGCCAGCAGTTTCTCGCGGGGGGCAGGTGAGCAGTTCTTC.

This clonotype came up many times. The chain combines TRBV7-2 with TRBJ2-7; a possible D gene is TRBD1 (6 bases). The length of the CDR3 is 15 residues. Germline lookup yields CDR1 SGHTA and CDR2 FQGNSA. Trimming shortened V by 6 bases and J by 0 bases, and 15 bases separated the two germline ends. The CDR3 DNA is TGTGCCAGCAGTTCCGGGACACGCCTCTCCTACGAGCAGTACTTC. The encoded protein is CASSSGTRLSYEQYF.

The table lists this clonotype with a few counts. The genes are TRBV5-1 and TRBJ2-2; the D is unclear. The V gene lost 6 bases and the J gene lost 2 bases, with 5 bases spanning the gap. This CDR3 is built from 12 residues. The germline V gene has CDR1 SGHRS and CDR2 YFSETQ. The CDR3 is CASNENTGELFF. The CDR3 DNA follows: TGCGCCAGCAATGAAAACACCGGGGAGCTGTTTTTT.

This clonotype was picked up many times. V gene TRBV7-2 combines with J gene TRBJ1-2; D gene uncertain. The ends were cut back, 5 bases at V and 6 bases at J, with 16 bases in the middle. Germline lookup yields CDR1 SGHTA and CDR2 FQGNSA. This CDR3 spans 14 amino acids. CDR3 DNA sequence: TGTGCCAGCAGCATATTCTCGACGCTCGATGGCTACACCTTC. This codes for CASSIFSTLDGYTF.

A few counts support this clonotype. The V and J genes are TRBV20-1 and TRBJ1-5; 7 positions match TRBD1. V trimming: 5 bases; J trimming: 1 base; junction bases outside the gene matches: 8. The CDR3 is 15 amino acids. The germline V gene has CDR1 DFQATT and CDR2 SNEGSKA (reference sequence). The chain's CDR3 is CSASTTGSSNQPQHF. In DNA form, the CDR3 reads TGCAGTGCTTCCACGACAGGGTCCAGCAATCAGCCCCAGCATTTT.

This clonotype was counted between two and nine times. CDR3 region: CAWESETGRTEAFF. For the CDR3, the DNA is TGTGCCTGGGAGAGCGAGACAGGGAGGACTGAAGCTTTCTTT. The chain carries TRBV30 and TRBJ1-1, with 7 bases aligning to TRBD1. The CDR3 loop spans 14 amino acids. J lost 5 bases, V lost 5 bases, and 11 bases had no gene match. Germline assignment: CDR1 GTSNPN and CDR2 SVGIG (reference sequence). Full variable domain (remainder filled in from reference TRBV30 and TRBJ1-1): SQTIHQWPATLVQPVGSPLSLECTVEGTSNPNLYWYRQAAGRGLQLLFYSVGIGQISSEVPQNLSASRPQDRQFILSSKKLLLSDSGFYLCAWESETGRTEAFFGQGTRLTVV.

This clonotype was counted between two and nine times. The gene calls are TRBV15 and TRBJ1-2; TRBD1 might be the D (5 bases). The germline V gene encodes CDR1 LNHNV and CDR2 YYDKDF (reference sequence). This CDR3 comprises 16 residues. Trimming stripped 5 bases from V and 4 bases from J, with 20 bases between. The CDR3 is CATSAGKGLGPYGYTF. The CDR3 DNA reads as TGTGCCACCAGCGCCGGGAAGGGGTTGGGACCCTATGGCTACACCTTC.

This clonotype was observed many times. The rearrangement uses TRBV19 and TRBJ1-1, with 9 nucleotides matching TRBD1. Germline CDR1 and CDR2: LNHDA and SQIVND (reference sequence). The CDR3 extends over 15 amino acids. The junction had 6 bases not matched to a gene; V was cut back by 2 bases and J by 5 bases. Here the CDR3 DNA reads TGTGCCAGTAGTATACAAGGACAGGGGCGGACTGAAGCTTTCTTT. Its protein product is CASSIQGQGRTEAFF.

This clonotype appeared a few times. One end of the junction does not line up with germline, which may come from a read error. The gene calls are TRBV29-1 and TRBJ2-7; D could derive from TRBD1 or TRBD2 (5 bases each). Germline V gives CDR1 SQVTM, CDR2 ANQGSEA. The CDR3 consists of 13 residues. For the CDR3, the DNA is TGCAGCGTTGGGCCCTCCGGGACCCAGGTGAGAGACTTC. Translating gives CSVGPSGTQVRDF.

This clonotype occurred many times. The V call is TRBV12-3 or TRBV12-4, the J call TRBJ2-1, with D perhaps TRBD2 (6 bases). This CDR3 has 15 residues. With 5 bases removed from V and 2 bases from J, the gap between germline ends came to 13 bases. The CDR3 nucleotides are TGTGCCAGCAGTCTCCGACTAGAACCCTACAATGAGCAGTTCTTC. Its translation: CASSLRLEPYNEQFF.

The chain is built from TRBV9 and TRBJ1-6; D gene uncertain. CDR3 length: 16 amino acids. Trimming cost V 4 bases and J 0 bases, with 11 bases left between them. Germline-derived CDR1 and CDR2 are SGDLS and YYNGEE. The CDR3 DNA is TGTGCCAGCAGCCCCTTAGGGAGCTCCTATAATTCACCCCTCCACTTT. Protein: CASSPLGSSYNSPLHF.

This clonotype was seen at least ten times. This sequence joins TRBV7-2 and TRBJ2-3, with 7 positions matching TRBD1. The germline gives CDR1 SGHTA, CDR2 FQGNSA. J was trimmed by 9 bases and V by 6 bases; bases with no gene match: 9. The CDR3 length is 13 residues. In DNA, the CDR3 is TGTGCCAGCAGTTCCCAACAGGGGATGACGCAGTATTTT. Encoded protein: CASSSQQGMTQYF.

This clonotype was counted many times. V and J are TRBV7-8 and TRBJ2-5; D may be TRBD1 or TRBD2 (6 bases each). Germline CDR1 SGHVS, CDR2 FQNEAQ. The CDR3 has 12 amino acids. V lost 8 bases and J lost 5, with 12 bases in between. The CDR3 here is CASGIGGETQYF. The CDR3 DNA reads TGTGCCAGCGGCATAGGGGGGGAGACCCAGTACTTC.

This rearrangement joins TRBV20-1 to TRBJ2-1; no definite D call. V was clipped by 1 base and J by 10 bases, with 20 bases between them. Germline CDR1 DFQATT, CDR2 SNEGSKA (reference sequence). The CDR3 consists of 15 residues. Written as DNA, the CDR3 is TGCAGTGCTAGAGTCTTGAAAGAGACGGGCAGGGAGCAGTTCTTC. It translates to CSARVLKETGREQFF.

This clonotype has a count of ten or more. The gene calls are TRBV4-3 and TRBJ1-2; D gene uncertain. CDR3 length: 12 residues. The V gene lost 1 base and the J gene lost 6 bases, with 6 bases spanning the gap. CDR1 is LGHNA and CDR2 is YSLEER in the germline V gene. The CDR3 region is CASSQVGNGYTF. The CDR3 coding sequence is TGCGCCAGCAGCCAAGTAGGGAATGGCTACACCTTC.